This TCR beta chain was found in a study of T cell responses to AZD1222 COVID-19 vaccine (dated by TCRdb to the early 2020s). Turning to the overall study: A total of 240 or so trial participants underwent TCR sequencing, of whom roughly 210 had received two doses of AZD1222 and approximately 26 had received two doses of the MenACWY control vaccine. Enrollment into the trials was organized by age into subgroups of 18-55, 56-69 and 70-plus years, and those subgroups contained roughly 150, 30 and 60 TCR-sequenced participants, respectively. The investigation overall reported the following: Nearly half of unique spike-specific TCRs reportedly recognized epitopes outside regions mutated in the B.1.351 and B.1.1.7 variants. Because no day 14 peak-response samples were available, repertoires were characterized only after the peak T cell response. In the small 56-69-year group, the increase in depth fell short of significance, most likely because of low power. Conclusions about previously exposed vaccinees are limited because only six or seven AZD1222 recipients were SARS-CoV-2 seropositive at baseline. Vaccine-associated CD4 TCRs spanned the whole spike protein, with dominant responses in regions 160-218 and 743-854. Participants were mostly white British and included more females than males, and it was suggested by the authors that clonal diversity may have been underestimated. Spike-specific TCR breadth and depth rose significantly after two AZD1222 doses compared with day 0 and with MenACWY recipients.

Regarding this clone: What this receptor recognizes is not known. It has no much larger one-base neighbor in the sample; base qualities were not kept.

Taken with the paper, the label for time point translates to: about 28 days (+/-7) after the second vaccine dose. AZD1222 recipients given second doses at about 4 weeks or at about 12 weeks were pooled, since spike-specific TCR depth and breadth were not found to differ between the two schedules. Vaccinee samples came from UK trials COV001 and COV002, including a single-blind randomized controlled phase 2/3 trial of AZD1222 (ChAdOx1 nCoV-19) in healthy adults. For TCRbeta chain sequencing, PBMC samples were collected from trial participants at day 0 and at day 28 after the second dose. The CDR3 regions of human TCRbeta chains were analyzed by immunosequencing. In the authors' own workflow: Repertoire TCRs were checked for matches against a reference library of SARS-CoV-2-specific TCRs that had been generated using the MIRA antigen-specificity platform. Breadth meant the fraction of unique TCRs that were SARS-CoV-2-associated, whereas depth meant the fraction of total T cells that were SARS-CoV-2-associated. Each spike-specific TCR was assigned to its reactive spike region and to a CD4 or CD8 class using the MIRA data. Log10-transformed breadth and depth values were compared by one-way ANOVA with Sidak's multiple comparisons tests. TCRdb took over this immuneACCESS table, retaining in-frame rearrangements with V and J assigned. Such tables are incomplete; in checked studies, under half of the missing clones stem from an unresolved V gene, and the remainder is unexplained. The V and J calls and clone size were taken over from that table, and D and trimming were inferred from the DNA. This sample is represented by approximately 150,000 clones; roughly 92% of them were singletons. The biggest ten clones account for about a tenth of the sample.

From its cysteine to its phenylalanine, the CDR3 spans 15 amino acids. Only the CDR3 region is kept as DNA, spanning 45 bases read in frame from base 1. This receptor was identified in an adult who received the AZD1222 COVID-19 vaccine. The sequence is built from TRBV21-1 and TRBJ2-7; TRBD1, the table's D call, lacks a check against the DNA. TRBV21-1 is termed a pseudogene. The sequenced sample was peripheral blood, obtained 28 days after the second AZD1222 dose. In nucleotides, the sequence is TGTGCCAATCGAGGCAGGGGTACACTCCTCTACGAGCAGTACTTC. It translates to CANRGRGTLLYEQYF.